What follows are 8 T cell receptor beta chains derived from one specimen sequenced in a study of identifying expanded T cells in peripheral blood. The assay was immunoSEQ multiplex PCR, and TCRdb's table has in-frame clones only and misses some. The data show approximately 100,000 clones, more than 70% seen once. Sequencing used blood. Receptor source: a person between 18 and 75 years old in good health.

The chain joins TRBV2 to TRBJ1-1; maybe TRBD1 (6 bases). The CDR3 loop spans 13 amino acids. V gave up 6 bases and J gave up 2 bases, with 10 bases separating them. Germline values: CDR1 SNHLY, CDR2 FYNNEI. As DNA, the CDR3 is TGTGCCAGCAGAAGGGGGAGAAACACTGAAGCTTTCTTT. Protein: CASRRGRNTEAFF.

CDR3: CAWSPVRRSYTF. The DNA of the CDR3 is TGTGCCTGGAGTCCAGTCCGCAGGAGCTACACCTTC. The rearrangement joins TRBV30 to TRBJ1-2; D gene uncertain. The V gene lost 2 bases and the J gene lost 9 bases, with 13 bases spanning the gap. CDR1 is GTSNPN and CDR2 is SVGIG in the germline V gene (reference sequence). The CDR3 covers 12 residues. The full variable domain, in which reference TRBV30 and TRBJ1-2 provide the parts outside the CDR3, is SQTIHQWPATLVQPVGSPLSLECTVEGTSNPNLYWYRQAAGRGLQLLFYSVGIGQISSEVPQNLSASRPQDRQFILSSKKLLLSDSGFYLCAWSPVRRSYTFGSGTRLTVV.

J is TRBJ2-3 and V is TRBV5-6; 10 nucleotides line up with TRBD1. With V trimmed by 5 bases and J by 5 bases, 8 bases remained unmatched. Germline lookup yields CDR1 SGHDT and CDR2 YYEEEE. The CDR3 has 15 residues. This CDR3 is CASSSGQGGRDTQYF. In DNA, the CDR3 is TGTGCCAGCAGTTCCGGACAGGGGGGTAGAGATACGCAGTATTTT.

Only one count was recorded for this clone. The chain has TRBV9 and TRBJ2-7; D is perhaps TRBD2 (5 bases). Germline-derived CDR1 and CDR2 are SGDLS and YYNGEE. Deletions cut 0 bases from V and 2 bases from J, with 12 bases between. The CDR3 spans 15 residues. CDR3 DNA: TGTGCCAGCAGCGTAGTGGGAGCCCCCACCTACGAGCAGTACTTC. This encodes CASSVVGAPTYEQYF.

V usage is TRBV5-6 and J usage is TRBJ2-2, with 9 bases matching TRBD1. CDR3 length: 15 residues. After removal of 4 bases from V and 6 bases from J, the junction contained 7 bases not matched to a gene. CDR1 is SGHDT, CDR2 YYEEEE, per germline. CDR3 DNA: TGTGCCAGCAGCAAACCGGGACAGGGTCCCGGGGAGCTGTTTTTT. This codes for CASSKPGQGPGELFF.

In the case of this clone: Distinct nucleotide sequences in the sample also encode this CDR3. This chain connects TRBV7-2 to TRBJ2-7; D might be TRBD2 (7 bases). CDR1 and CDR2 from the germline V gene are SGHTA and FQGNSA. V shed 0 bases and J shed 2 bases, with 8 bases lying between them. This CDR3 spans 14 amino acids. CDR3 protein: CASSLAGGPYEQYF. The CDR3 DNA reads as TGTGCCAGCAGCTTAGCGGGGGGGCCCTACGAGCAGTACTTC.

J is TRBJ2-7 and V is TRBV28; D possibly matches TRBD1 or TRBD2 (5 bases each). This CDR3 is 14 amino acids long. Germline loops: CDR1 MDHEN, CDR2 SYDVKM. Trimming shortened V by 4 bases and J by 0 bases, and 10 bases separated the two germline ends. The CDR3 is CASSSSGRSYEQYF. The CDR3 DNA follows: TGTGCCAGCAGTTCATCGGGACGCTCCTACGAGCAGTACTTC.

V gene TRBV15 combines with J gene TRBJ2-7; 9 nucleotides match TRBD1. Looked up from germline, CDR1 is LNHNV and CDR2 is YYDKDF (reference sequence). Germline trimming cut 3 bases from V and 7 bases from J; bases unmatched to any gene: 7. The CDR3 totals 14 residues. For the CDR3, the DNA is TGTGCCACCAGCAGTAGGACAGGGGCGGAGGAGCAGTACTTC. Residues: CATSSRTGAEEQYF.